This is a list of T cell receptor beta chains from one sample in a study of shared clonotypes between healthy human individuals. Data came from immunoSEQ multiplex PCR; TCRdb stores just in-frame clones and leaves some out. The sample consists of about 680,000 clones, roughly 70% of them appearing once. The sequenced sample was memory CD4+ T cells sorted from blood. The origin of the receptors is a woman aged 25 to 39 in good health. Both conserved end residues are part of each CDR3. Each record gives: CDR3 protein, CDR3 DNA, D gene, J gene, V gene, clone size. A D gene is named only where the DNA matches it firmly. Size is stated for part of the rows, as once, few or many counts, or as a class when the clone is expanded.

CDR3 protein: CASSQDWAGTSGTDEQFF; CDR3 DNA: TGCGCCAGCAGCCAAGATTGGGCCGGGACTAGCGGAACAGATGAGCAGTTCTTC; D gene: TRBD2; J gene: TRBJ2-1; V gene: TRBV4-1; clone size: .
CDR3 protein: CASSLVADGWFQETQYF; CDR3 DNA: TGTGCCAGCAGCTTAGTAGCTGACGGATGGTTCCAAGAGACCCAGTACTTC; D gene: .; J gene: TRBJ2-5; V gene: TRBV11-2; clone size: once
CDR3 protein: CASSQVGLAGGTNTGELFF; CDR3 DNA: TGCGCCAGCAGCCAAGTGGGACTAGCGGGAGGCACGAACACCGGGGAGCTGTTTTTT; D gene: TRBD2; J gene: TRBJ2-2; V gene: TRBV4-1; clone size: .
CDR3 protein: CSVRQGSTDTQYF; CDR3 DNA: TGCAGCGTTAGACAGGGATCGACAGATACGCAGTATTTT; D gene: TRBD1; J gene: TRBJ2-3; V gene: TRBV29-1; clone size: .
CDR3 protein: CASSDGPAGYTF; CDR3 DNA: TGTGCCAGCAGTGACGGACCGGCTGGCTACACCTTC; D gene: .; J gene: TRBJ1-2; V gene: TRBV6-1; clone size: .
CDR3 protein: CASIRSKGEKLFF; CDR3 DNA: TGTGCCAGCATTAGGTCCAAGGGTGAAAAACTGTTTTTT; D gene: .; J gene: TRBJ1-4; V gene: TRBV6-1; clone size: many
CDR3 protein: CASGSSYEQYF; CDR3 DNA: TGTGCCAGCGGGTCGTCCTACGAGCAGTACTTC; D gene: .; J gene: TRBJ2-7; V gene: TRBV19; clone size: .
CDR3 protein: CAISESTGGANGYTF; CDR3 DNA: TGTGCCATCAGTGAGTCGACAGGGGGCGCGAATGGCTACACCTTC; D gene: TRBD1; J gene: TRBJ1-2; V gene: TRBV10-3; clone size: .
CDR3 protein: CASYGTGKNTEAFF; CDR3 DNA: TGTGCCAGCTACGGGACAGGAAAGAACACTGAAGCTTTCTTT; D gene: TRBD1; J gene: TRBJ1-1; V gene: TRBV6-1; clone size: .
CDR3 protein: CASSYSRGGEGTGYTF; CDR3 DNA: TGTGCCAGCAGTTACTCGAGAGGAGGGGAGGGTACTGGCTACACCTTC; D gene: .; J gene: TRBJ1-2; V gene: TRBV6-5; clone size: few
CDR3 protein: CASSLGHQTDTQYF; CDR3 DNA: TGTGCCAGCAGCCTGGGACACCAAACAGATACGCAGTATTTT; D gene: .; J gene: TRBJ2-3; V gene: TRBV7-2; clone size: .
CDR3 protein: CASSDGTSGATDTQYF; CDR3 DNA: TGTGCCAGCAGTGACGGGACTAGCGGGGCGACAGATACGCAGTATTTT; D gene: TRBD2; J gene: TRBJ2-3; V gene: TRBV25-1; clone size: .
CDR3 protein: CAITGTEFSEQFF; CDR3 DNA: TGTGCCATCACCGGGACCGAGTTCAGTGAGCAGTTCTTC; D gene: .; J gene: TRBJ2-1; V gene: TRBV10-3; clone size: .
CDR3 protein: CATSTGYISDQPQHF; CDR3 DNA: TGTGCCACCTCCACAGGGTATATTAGCGATCAGCCCCAGCATTTT; D gene: .; J gene: TRBJ1-5; V gene: TRBV19; clone size: .
CDR3 protein: CASSTGLAGGNEQFF; CDR3 DNA: TGTGCCAGTAGTACCGGACTAGCGGGCGGCAATGAGCAGTTCTTC; D gene: TRBD2; J gene: TRBJ2-1; V gene: TRBV19; clone size: .
CDR3 protein: CASSLLAGGTDTQYF; CDR3 DNA: TGCGCCAGCAGCTTGCTAGCGGGAGGCACAGATACGCAGTATTTT; D gene: TRBD2; J gene: TRBJ2-3; V gene: TRBV5-1; clone size: .
CDR3 protein: CASRHHVGAPGGELFF; CDR3 DNA: TGTGCAAGTCGGCATCACGTGGGAGCCCCCGGCGGGGAGCTGTTTTTT; D gene: .; J gene: TRBJ2-2; V gene: TRBV12-2; clone size: .
CDR3 protein: CASSQTQGTYGYTF; CDR3 DNA: TGCGCCAGCAGCCAAACTCAGGGGACGTATGGCTACACCTTC; D gene: .; J gene: TRBJ1-2; V gene: TRBV5-1; clone size: once
CDR3 protein: CASSVPKPGTSGYEQYF; CDR3 DNA: TGTGCCAGCAGCGTCCCCAAACCCGGGACTAGCGGTTACGAGCAGTACTTC; D gene: TRBD2; J gene: TRBJ2-7; V gene: TRBV5-5; clone size: .
CDR3 protein: CASSPRLGSYEQYF; CDR3 DNA: TGTGCCAGCAGCCCACGACTAGGATCCTACGAGCAGTACTTC; D gene: .; J gene: TRBJ2-7; V gene: TRBV14; clone size: .
CDR3 protein: CASSVGGYTEAFF; CDR3 DNA: TGTGCCAGCTCAGTGGGGGGATACACTGAAGCTTTCTTT; D gene: .; J gene: TRBJ1-1; V gene: TRBV7-2; clone size: .
CDR3 protein: CASSPISNQPQHF; CDR3 DNA: TGTGCCAGCTCACCGATAAGCAATCAGCCCCAGCATTTT; D gene: .; J gene: TRBJ1-5; V gene: TRBV18; clone size: .
CDR3 protein: CASSDQQGWTEAFF; CDR3 DNA: TGTGCCAGCAGTGACCAACAGGGCTGGACTGAAGCTTTCTTT; D gene: .; J gene: TRBJ1-1; V gene: TRBV28; clone size: few
CDR3 protein: CASSPRDHTEAFF; CDR3 DNA: TGTGCCAGCAGTCCCAGGGACCACACTGAAGCTTTCTTT; D gene: .; J gene: TRBJ1-1; V gene: TRBV28; clone size: .
CDR3 protein: CASSLGAGGWADTQYF; CDR3 DNA: TGTGCCAGCAGCTTGGGCGCGGGAGGCTGGGCAGATACGCAGTATTTT; D gene: TRBD2; J gene: TRBJ2-3; V gene: TRBV7-9; clone size: .
CDR3 protein: CASSLVAGPRHEQFF; CDR3 DNA: TGCGCCAGCAGCTTGGTAGCGGGGCCCCGGCATGAGCAGTTCTTC; D gene: TRBD2; J gene: TRBJ2-1; V gene: TRBV5-1; clone size: .
CDR3 protein: CAWGLGASGNTIYF; CDR3 DNA: TGTGCCTGGGGGCTTGGGGCGTCTGGAAACACCATATATTTT; D gene: .; J gene: TRBJ1-3; V gene: TRBV30; clone size: few
CDR3 protein: CSASNSYEQYF; CDR3 DNA: TGCAGTGCTAGCAACAGCTACGAGCAGTACTTC; D gene: .; J gene: TRBJ2-7; V gene: TRBV20-1; clone size: .
CDR3 protein: CASSQYNEQFF; CDR3 DNA: TGCGCCAGCAGCCAATACAATGAGCAGTTCTTC; D gene: .; J gene: TRBJ2-1; V gene: TRBV4-1; clone size: .
CDR3 protein: CASSGTHGLVPYEQYF; CDR3 DNA: TGTGCCAGCTCAGGCACACACGGACTAGTTCCCTACGAGCAGTACTTC; D gene: TRBD2; J gene: TRBJ2-7; V gene: TRBV18; clone size: .
CDR3 protein: CAWSVRASKRTRGGLNYGYTF; CDR3 DNA: TGTGCCTGGAGTGTTCGGGCCTCCAAAAGGACGAGAGGGGGCCTTAACTATGGCTACACCTTC; D gene: TRBD1; J gene: TRBJ1-2; V gene: TRBV30; clone size: .
CDR3 protein: CASSLTLETQYF; CDR3 DNA: TGTGCCAGCAGCCTCACGCTGGAGACCCAGTACTTC; D gene: .; J gene: TRBJ2-5; V gene: TRBV7-9; clone size: .
CDR3 protein: CATRPSSSNYGYTF; CDR3 DNA: TGTGCCACCCGGCCCAGTAGCTCTAACTATGGCTACACCTTC; D gene: .; J gene: TRBJ1-2; V gene: TRBV10-3; clone size: .
CDR3 protein: CASSPGGRLAGANEQFF; CDR3 DNA: TGTGCCAGCAGCCCAGGGGGCCGACTAGCGGGTGCCAATGAGCAGTTCTTC; D gene: TRBD2; J gene: TRBJ2-1; V gene: TRBV13; clone size: .
CDR3 protein: CASSVAEGLLYEQFF; CDR3 DNA: TGTGCCAGCAGCGTCGCCGAGGGCCTGTTGTATGAGCAGTTCTTC; D gene: .; J gene: TRBJ2-1; V gene: TRBV9; clone size: .
CDR3 protein: CASSPGTSTDTQYF; CDR3 DNA: TGTGCCAGCAGCCCCGGGACTAGCACAGATACGCAGTATTTT; D gene: .; J gene: TRBJ2-3; V gene: TRBV7-2; clone size: many
CDR3 protein: CASSLTVETGELFF; CDR3 DNA: TGCGCCAGCAGCTTGACAGTCGAGACCGGGGAGCTGTTTTTT; D gene: .; J gene: TRBJ2-2; V gene: TRBV5-1; clone size: .
CDR3 protein: CASSPPGDYSTDTQYF; CDR3 DNA: TGCGCCAGCAGCCCGCCCGGGGACTACAGCACAGATACGCAGTATTTT; D gene: TRBD2; J gene: TRBJ2-3; V gene: TRBV5-1; clone size: .
CDR3 protein: CAAGDTQYF; CDR3 DNA: TGTGCCGCGGGCGATACGCAGTATTTT; D gene: .; J gene: TRBJ2-3; V gene: TRBV30; clone size: .
CDR3 protein: CASTGPDEKLFF; CDR3 DNA: TGTGCCTCGACAGGGCCCGATGAAAAACTGTTTTTT; D gene: TRBD1; J gene: TRBJ1-4; V gene: TRBV30; clone size: .
CDR3 protein: CASSIGRGPNIQYF; CDR3 DNA: TGTGCCAGTAGTATAGGTCGGGGGCCAAACATTCAGTACTTC; D gene: .; J gene: TRBJ2-4; V gene: TRBV19; clone size: .
CDR3 protein: CASSFYHVEYGYTF; CDR3 DNA: TGTGCCAGCAGCTTTTACCACGTGGAGTATGGCTACACCTTC; D gene: .; J gene: TRBJ1-2; V gene: TRBV7-2; clone size: once
CDR3 protein: CASSQDQREGYNEQFF; CDR3 DNA: TGTGCCAGCAGCCAAGATCAGCGGGAGGGGTACAATGAGCAGTTCTTC; D gene: TRBD2; J gene: TRBJ2-1; V gene: TRBV4-2; clone size: .
CDR3 protein: CASRSGQGGQPQHF; CDR3 DNA: TGTGCCAGCAGATCTGGACAGGGTGGGCAGCCCCAGCATTTT; D gene: TRBD1; J gene: TRBJ1-5; V gene: TRBV2; clone size: .
CDR3 protein: CASRKLADLTYEQYF; CDR3 DNA: TGTGCCAGCAGGAAACTAGCAGACCTCACCTACGAGCAGTACTTC; D gene: .; J gene: TRBJ2-7; V gene: TRBV6-6; clone size: .
CDR3 protein: CASSPLGYSEQFF; CDR3 DNA: TGTGCCAGCTCACCATTGGGTTACAGTGAGCAGTTCTTC; D gene: .; J gene: TRBJ2-1; V gene: TRBV18; clone size: few
CDR3 protein: CASSLGLARNEQFF; CDR3 DNA: TGTGCCAGCAGCTTGGGACTAGCGAGGAATGAGCAGTTCTTC; D gene: TRBD2; J gene: TRBJ2-1; V gene: TRBV7-2; clone size: .
CDR3 protein: CASSDRATETQYF; CDR3 DNA: TGTGCCAGCAGTGACAGGGCCACGGAGACCCAGTACTTC; D gene: .; J gene: TRBJ2-5; V gene: TRBV6-1; clone size: .
CDR3 protein: CATSRRTSYQETQYF; CDR3 DNA: TGTGCCACCAGCAGAAGGACTAGCTACCAAGAGACCCAGTACTTC; D gene: TRBD2; J gene: TRBJ2-5; V gene: TRBV15; clone size: .
CDR3 protein: CSAGVNTEAFF; CDR3 DNA: TGCAGTGCTGGAGTGAACACTGAAGCTTTCTTT; D gene: .; J gene: TRBJ1-1; V gene: TRBV20-1; clone size: .
CDR3 protein: CSSRQGAWNTEAFF; CDR3 DNA: TGCAGCTCAAGACAGGGAGCATGGAACACTGAAGCTTTCTTT; D gene: TRBD1; J gene: TRBJ1-1; V gene: TRBV29-1; clone size: few
CDR3 protein: CSVSSWGGYRLAEHRDEQFF; CDR3 DNA: TGCAGCGTTAGTAGTTGGGGGGGATATAGACTGGCTGAACATCGCGATGAGCAGTTCTTC; D gene: TRBD2; J gene: TRBJ2-1; V gene: TRBV29-1; clone size: .
CDR3 protein: CASSSGQEGYNEQFF; CDR3 DNA: TGCGCCAGCAGCTCCGGACAGGAGGGGTACAATGAGCAGTTCTTC; D gene: .; J gene: TRBJ2-1; V gene: TRBV5-1; clone size: .
CDR3 protein: CASSRNHRSGNTIYF; CDR3 DNA: TGTGCCAGCAGTCGAAACCACCGCTCTGGAAACACCATATATTTT; D gene: .; J gene: TRBJ1-3; V gene: TRBV11-2; clone size: .